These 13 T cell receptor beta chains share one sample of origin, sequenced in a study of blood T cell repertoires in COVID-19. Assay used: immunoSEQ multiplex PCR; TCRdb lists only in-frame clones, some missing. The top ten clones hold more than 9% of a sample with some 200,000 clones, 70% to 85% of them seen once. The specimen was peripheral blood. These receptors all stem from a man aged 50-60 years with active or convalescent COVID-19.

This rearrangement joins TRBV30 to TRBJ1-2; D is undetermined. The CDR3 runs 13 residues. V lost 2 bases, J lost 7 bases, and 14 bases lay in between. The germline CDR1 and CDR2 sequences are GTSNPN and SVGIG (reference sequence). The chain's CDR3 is CAWSYGEESGYTF. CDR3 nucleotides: TGTGCCTGGAGTTACGGGGAGGAGAGTGGCTACACCTTC.

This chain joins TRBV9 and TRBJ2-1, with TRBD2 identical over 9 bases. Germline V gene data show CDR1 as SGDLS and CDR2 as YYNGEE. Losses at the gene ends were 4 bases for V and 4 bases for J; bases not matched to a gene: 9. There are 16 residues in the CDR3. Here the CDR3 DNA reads TGTGCCAGCAGCCCCCCGGCGCTAGCGGGGTACAATGAGCAGTTCTTC. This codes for CASSPPALAGYNEQFF. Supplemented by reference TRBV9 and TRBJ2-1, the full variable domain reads DSGVTQTPKHLITATGQRVTLRCSPRSGDLSVYWYQQSLDQGLQFLIQYYNGEERAKGNILERFSAQQFPDLHSELNLSSLELGDSALYFCASSPPALAGYNEQFFGPGTRLTVL.

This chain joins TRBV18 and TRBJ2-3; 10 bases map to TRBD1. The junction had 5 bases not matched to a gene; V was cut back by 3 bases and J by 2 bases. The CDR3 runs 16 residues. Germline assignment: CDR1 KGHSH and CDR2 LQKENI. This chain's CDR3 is CASSPGTGAFTDTQYF. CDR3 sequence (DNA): TGTGCCAGCTCACCTGGGACAGGGGCATTCACAGATACGCAGTATTTT.

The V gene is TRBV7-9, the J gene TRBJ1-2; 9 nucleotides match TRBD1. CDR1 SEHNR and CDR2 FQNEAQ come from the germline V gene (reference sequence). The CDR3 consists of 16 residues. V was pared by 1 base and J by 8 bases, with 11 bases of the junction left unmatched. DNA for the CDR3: TGTGCCAGCAGCTTAGATCGGTACAGGGGGCAAGGGGGCTACACCTTC. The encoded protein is CASSLDRYRGQGGYTF.

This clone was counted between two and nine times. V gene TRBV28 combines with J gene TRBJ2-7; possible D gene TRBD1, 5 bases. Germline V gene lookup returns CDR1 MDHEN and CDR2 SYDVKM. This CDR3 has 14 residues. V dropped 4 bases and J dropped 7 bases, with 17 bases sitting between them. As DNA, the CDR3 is TGTGCCAGCAGTTACCTCGGACACCAAAGGGAGCAGTACGTC. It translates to CASSYLGHQREQYV.

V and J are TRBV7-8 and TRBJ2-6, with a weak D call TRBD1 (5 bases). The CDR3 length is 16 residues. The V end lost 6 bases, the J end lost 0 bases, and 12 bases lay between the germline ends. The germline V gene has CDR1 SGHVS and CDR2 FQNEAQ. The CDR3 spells CASSLSGFSGANVLTF. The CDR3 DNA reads TGTGCCAGCAGTCTCTCAGGGTTCTCTGGGGCCAACGTCCTGACTTTC.

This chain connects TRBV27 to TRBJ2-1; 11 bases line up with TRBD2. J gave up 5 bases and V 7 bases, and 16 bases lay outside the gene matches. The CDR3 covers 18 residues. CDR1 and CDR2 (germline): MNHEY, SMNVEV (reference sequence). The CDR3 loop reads CASNPFGLAGGRNNEQFF. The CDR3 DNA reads TGTGCCAGCAATCCGTTCGGGCTAGCGGGAGGAAGGAACAATGAGCAGTTCTTC.

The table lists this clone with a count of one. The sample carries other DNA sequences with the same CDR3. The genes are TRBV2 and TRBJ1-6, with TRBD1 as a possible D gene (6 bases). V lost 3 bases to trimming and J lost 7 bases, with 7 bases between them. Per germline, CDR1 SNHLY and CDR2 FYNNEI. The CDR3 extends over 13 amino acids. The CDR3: CASSDRGNSPLHF. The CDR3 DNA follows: TGTGCCAGCAGTGACAGGGGCAATTCACCCCTCCACTTT.

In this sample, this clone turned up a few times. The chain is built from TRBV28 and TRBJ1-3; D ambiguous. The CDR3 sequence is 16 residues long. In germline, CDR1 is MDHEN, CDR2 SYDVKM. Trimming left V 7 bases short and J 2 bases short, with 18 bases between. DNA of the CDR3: TGTGCCAGCATTCCGGTGGAGGGTACTGCTGGAAACACCATATATTTT. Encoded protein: CASIPVEGTAGNTIYF.

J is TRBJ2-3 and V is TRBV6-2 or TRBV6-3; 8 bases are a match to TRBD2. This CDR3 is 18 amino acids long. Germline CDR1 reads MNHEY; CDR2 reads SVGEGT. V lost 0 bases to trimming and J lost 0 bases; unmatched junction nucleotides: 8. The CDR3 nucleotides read TGTGCCAGCAGTTACTCGAGTGTGCTAGCGGGTAGCACAGATACGCAGTATTTT. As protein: CASSYSSVLAGSTDTQYF.

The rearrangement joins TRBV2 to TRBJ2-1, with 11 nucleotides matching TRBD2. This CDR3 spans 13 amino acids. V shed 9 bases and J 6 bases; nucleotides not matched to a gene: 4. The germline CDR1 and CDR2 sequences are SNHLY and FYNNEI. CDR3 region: CARQGLAANEQFF. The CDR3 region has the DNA TGTGCCAGACAGGGACTAGCGGCCAATGAGCAGTTCTTC. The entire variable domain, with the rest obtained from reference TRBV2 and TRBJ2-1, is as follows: EPEVTQTPSHQVTQMGQEVILRCVPISNHLYFYWYRQILGQKVEFLVSFYNNEISEKSEIFDDQFSVERPDGSNFTLKIRSTKLEDSAMYFCARQGLAANEQFFGPGTRLTVL.

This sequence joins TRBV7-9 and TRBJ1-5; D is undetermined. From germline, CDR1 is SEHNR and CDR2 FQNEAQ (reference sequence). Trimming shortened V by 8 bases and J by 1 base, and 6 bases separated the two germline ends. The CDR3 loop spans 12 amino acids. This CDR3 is CASSGSNQPQHF. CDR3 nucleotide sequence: TGTGCCAGCTCCGGGAGCAATCAGCCCCAGCATTTT.

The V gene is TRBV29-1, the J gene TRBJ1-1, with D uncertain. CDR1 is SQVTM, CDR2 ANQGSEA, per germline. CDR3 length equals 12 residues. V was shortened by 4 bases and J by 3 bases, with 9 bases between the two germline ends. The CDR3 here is CSVGGGHTEAFF. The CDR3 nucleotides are TGCAGCGTTGGGGGAGGACACACTGAAGCTTTCTTT.